The T cell receptor (beta chain) under discussion was sequenced for a study of blood T cell repertoires in COVID-19. Study-level information: Italy, Spain and the United States were the sources of the convalescent and acute COVID-19 samples.

Germline CDR1 MNHEY, CDR2 SVGAGI. This CDR3 spans 15 amino acids. The ends were cut back, 6 bases at V and 4 bases at J, with 15 bases in the middle. Assay: immunoSEQ multiplex PCR; the TCRdb copy retains only in-frame clones and omits some. Of more than 150,000 clones in the sample, about 75% were seen once. V is TRBV6-5 and J is TRBJ2-2; maybe TRBD2 (6 bases). Sequenced sample: peripheral blood. The TCR sequence derives from a woman in her sixties or seventies with acute or convalescent COVID-19. In nucleotides, the CDR3 is TGTGCCAGCAGAACGGGGACCGGGGGCACCGGGGAGCTGTTTTTT. Translated, it gives CASRTGTGGTGELFF.